The 15 T cell receptor beta chains in this list originate from one sample, sequenced in a study of PD-1 blockade in classical Hodgkin lymphoma. The assay was immunoSEQ multiplex PCR, and TCRdb's table has in-frame clones only and misses some. The table has some 150,000 clones, around four fifths seen once. Every patient relapsed after autologous stem cell transplantation, and brentuximab vedotin exposure varied. The sequenced sample was peripheral blood mononuclear cells (PBMCs), obtained before the second cycle of nivolumab. The receptor source for this set is a human donor with classical Hodgkin lymphoma.

This chain uses TRBV10-3 with TRBJ2-7, with D possibly matching TRBD2 (8 bases). V dropped 2 bases and J dropped 3 bases, with 20 bases sitting between them. Germline-derived CDR1 and CDR2 are ENHRY and SYGVKD. CDR3 size: 17 residues. For the CDR3, the DNA is TGTGCCATCAGTGAGGTGGAGGGGGCGGGAGGCCTCTACGAGCAGTACTTC. Residues: CAISEVEGAGGLYEQYF.

The V gene is TRBV18, the J gene TRBJ2-7; TRBD2 is a possible D gene (6 bases). Looked up from germline, CDR1 is KGHSH and CDR2 is LQKENI. Trimming shortened V by 3 bases and J by 5 bases, and 14 bases separated the two germline ends. The length of the CDR3 is 14 residues. CDR3 sequence reads: CASSPLEGMDEQYF. CDR3 DNA sequence: TGTGCCAGCTCACCCCTGGAGGGTATGGACGAGCAGTACTTC.

This clone is termed medium-sized. The CDR3 DNA is TGTGCCAGCAGTGTTCTAGCGGCCTACGAGCAGTACTTC. Its protein is CASSVLAAYEQYF. The gene calls are TRBV6-1 and TRBJ2-7, with 7 nucleotides matching TRBD2. CDR1 is MNHNS and CDR2 is SASEGT in the germline V gene. J was trimmed by 2 bases and V by 4 bases; bases with no gene match: 2. The CDR3 has 13 residues.

The gene calls are TRBV9 and TRBJ1-6; D is unresolved. V gave up 4 bases and J gave up 6 bases, with 14 bases separating them. This CDR3 is 15 amino acids long. Per germline, CDR1 SGDLS and CDR2 YYNGEE. The CDR3 protein is CASSSNPGVNSPLHF. In nucleotides, the CDR3 is TGTGCCAGCAGCTCAAACCCCGGGGTTAATTCACCCCTCCACTTT.

This clone was detected a few times. This chain connects TRBV27 to TRBJ1-1; D is uncertain. Germline assignment: CDR1 MNHEY and CDR2 SMNVEV (reference sequence). The ends were cut back, 6 bases at V and 5 bases at J, with 16 bases in the middle. CDR3 length: 14 amino acids. CDR3 loop: CASSMGLGWTEAFF. For the CDR3, the DNA is TGTGCCAGCAGCATGGGCCTGGGGTGGACTGAAGCTTTCTTT.

The CDR3 here is CASSGPGQGGLVQFF. CDR3 in DNA: TGTGCCAGCAGTGGACCGGGACAGGGAGGTTTGGTTCAGTTCTTC. The V call is TRBV28, the J call TRBJ2-1, with TRBD1 matching 9 bases. V lost 5 bases to trimming and J lost 13 bases; unmatched junction nucleotides: 15. Germline V gene data show CDR1 as MDHEN and CDR2 as SYDVKM. The CDR3 is 15 amino acids.

The chain employs TRBV7-2 and TRBJ1-1; no definite D call. The germline V gene encodes CDR1 SGHTA and CDR2 FQGNSA. Trimming stripped 7 bases from V and 0 bases from J, with 12 bases between. This CDR3 has 14 amino acids. The CDR3 region is CASIWNLVNTEAFF. The DNA for the CDR3 is TGTGCCAGCATCTGGAACTTGGTGAACACTGAAGCTTTCTTT. The full variable domain, rest sourced from reference TRBV7-2 and TRBJ1-1, is GAGVSQSPSNKVTEKGKDVELRCDPISGHTALYWYRQSLGQGLEFLIYFQGNSAPDKSGLPSDRFSAERTGGSVSTLTIQRTQQEDSAVYLCASIWNLVNTEAFFGQGTRLTVV.

The chain employs TRBV6-5 and TRBJ2-7; 8 nucleotides match TRBD1. The V gene's germline CDR1 is MNHEY and CDR2 SVGAGI. Trimming took 6 bases from V and 5 from J; bases not matched to a gene: 9. This CDR3 comprises 14 residues. CDR3 sequence: CASRGTGVVHEQYF. CDR3 bases: TGTGCCAGCAGGGGGACAGGAGTTGTACACGAGCAGTACTTC.

This sequence joins TRBV7-2 and TRBJ1-1; TRBD1 matches 8 bases. The junction had 0 bases not matched to a gene; V was cut back by 3 bases and J by 3 bases. Germline values: CDR1 SGHTA, CDR2 FQGNSA. The CDR3 spans 13 residues. CDR3 protein: CASSLTGDTEAFF. In DNA form, the CDR3 reads TGTGCCAGCAGCTTGACAGGGGACACTGAAGCTTTCTTT.

The V and J genes are TRBV6-5 and TRBJ2-7; possible D gene TRBD1, 5 bases. Germline V lookup: CDR1 MNHEY, CDR2 SVGAGI. Trimming removed 2 bases at V and 1 base at J, with 15 bases between. The CDR3 length is 16 residues. In nucleotides, the CDR3 is TGTGCCAGCAGTTACCCTCAGGGCAGCTGGTCCTACGAGCAGTACTTC. This translates into CASSYPQGSWSYEQYF.

The rearrangement uses TRBV5-1 and TRBJ2-7; D might be TRBD1 (6 bases). The V gene lost 0 bases and the J gene lost 4 bases, with 11 bases spanning the gap. Germline V gene lookup returns CDR1 SGHRS and CDR2 YFSETQ. The CDR3 contains 14 residues. The CDR3 sequence is CASSLEQGPYEQYF. The CDR3 region has the DNA TGCGCCAGCAGCTTGGAACAGGGCCCGTACGAGCAGTACTTC.

CDR3 residues: CASNYRANEKLFF. For the CDR3, the DNA is TGTGCCAGTAATTATAGGGCTAATGAAAAACTGTTTTTT. The chain links TRBV19 to TRBJ1-4; D not certain. The CDR3 spans 13 residues. V was trimmed by 7 bases and J by 3 bases, leaving 9 bases between them. Germline V lookup: CDR1 LNHDA, CDR2 SQIVND (reference sequence).

At least ten counts were recorded for this clone. J is TRBJ2-5 and V is TRBV10-3; no clear D. The CDR3 consists of 15 residues. Germline V gene lookup returns CDR1 ENHRY and CDR2 SYGVKD. V shed 5 bases and J shed 3 bases, with 16 bases lying between them. The CDR3 DNA follows: TGTGCCATCAGTTATCGGACCGGTGCAGAAGAGACCCAGTACTTC. Encoded protein: CAISYRTGAEETQYF.

This clone turned up a few times. V is TRBV28 and J is TRBJ1-4; 11 nucleotides line up with TRBD1. From germline, CDR1 is MDHEN and CDR2 SYDVKM. Losses at the gene ends were 3 bases for V and 8 bases for J; bases not matched to a gene: 5. This CDR3 contains 15 residues. This CDR3 is CASSLPGQGGEKLFF. In nucleotides, the CDR3 is TGTGCCAGCAGTTTGCCGGGACAGGGGGGGGAAAAACTGTTTTTT.

This clone occurred a few times. J is TRBJ1-2 and V is TRBV10-3, with D perhaps TRBD1 (6 bases). Germline lookup yields CDR1 ENHRY and CDR2 SYGVKD. This CDR3 is 15 amino acids long. V dropped 3 bases and J dropped 2 bases, with 13 bases sitting between them. The CDR3 sequence is CAISDWGPQNYGYTF. CDR3 sequence (DNA): TGTGCCATCAGTGATTGGGGGCCGCAGAACTATGGCTACACCTTC.